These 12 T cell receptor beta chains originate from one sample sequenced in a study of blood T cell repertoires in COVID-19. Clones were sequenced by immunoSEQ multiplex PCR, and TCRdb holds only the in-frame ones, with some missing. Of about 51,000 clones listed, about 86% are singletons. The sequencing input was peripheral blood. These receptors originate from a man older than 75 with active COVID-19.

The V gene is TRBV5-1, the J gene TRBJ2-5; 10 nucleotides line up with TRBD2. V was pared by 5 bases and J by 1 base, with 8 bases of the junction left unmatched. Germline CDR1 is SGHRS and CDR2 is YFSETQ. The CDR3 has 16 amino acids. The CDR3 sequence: CASRRRTSGSQETQYF. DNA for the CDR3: TGCGCCAGCAGGCGTCGGACTAGCGGTTCCCAAGAGACCCAGTACTTC.

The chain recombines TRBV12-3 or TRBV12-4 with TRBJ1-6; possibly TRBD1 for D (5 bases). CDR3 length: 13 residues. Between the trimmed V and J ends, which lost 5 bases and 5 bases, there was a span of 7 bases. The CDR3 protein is CASSAGNNSPLHF. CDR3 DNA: TGTGCCAGCAGTGCAGGGAATAATTCACCCCTCCACTTT.

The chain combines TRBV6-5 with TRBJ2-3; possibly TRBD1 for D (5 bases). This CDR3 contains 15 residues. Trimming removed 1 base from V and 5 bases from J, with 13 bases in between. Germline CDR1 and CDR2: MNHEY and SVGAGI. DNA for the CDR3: TGTGCCAGCAGTTACTTGGCAGGGATCGGAGATACGCAGTATTTT. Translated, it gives CASSYLAGIGDTQYF.

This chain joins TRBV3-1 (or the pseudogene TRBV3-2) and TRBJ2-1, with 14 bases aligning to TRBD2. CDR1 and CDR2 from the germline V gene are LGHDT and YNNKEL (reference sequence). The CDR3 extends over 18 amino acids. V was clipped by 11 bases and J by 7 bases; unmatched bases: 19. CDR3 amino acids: CALAQGLAGADVKNEQFF. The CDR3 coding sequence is TGTGCCCTGGCGCAGGGACTAGCGGGAGCCGACGTAAAGAATGAGCAGTTCTTC.

The CDR3 region has the DNA TGTGCCAGCAGACTCTGGGCAAGTAGCAATCAGCCCCAGCATTTT. Translated, it gives CASRLWASSNQPQHF. J is TRBJ1-5 and V is TRBV27; no firm D call. Trimming cost V 6 bases and J 0 bases, with 12 bases left between them. Germline V gene sequence: CDR1 MNHEY, CDR2 SMNVEV (reference sequence). This CDR3 has 15 residues.

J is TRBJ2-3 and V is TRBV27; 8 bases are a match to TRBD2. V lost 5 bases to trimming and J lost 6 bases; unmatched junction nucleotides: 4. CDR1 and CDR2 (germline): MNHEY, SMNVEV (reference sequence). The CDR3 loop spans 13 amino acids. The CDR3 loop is CASSERGGDTQYF. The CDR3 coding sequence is TGTGCCAGCAGTGAACGGGGGGGGGATACGCAGTATTTT.

DNA for the CDR3: TGCGCCAGCAGCTTACGAGCGGGAGGTGAGCAGTTCTTC. Its protein is CASSLRAGGEQFF. This rearrangement joins TRBV5-1 to TRBJ2-1, with 9 bases aligning to TRBD2. CDR1 is SGHRS and CDR2 is YFSETQ in the germline V gene. J lost 9 bases, V lost 2 bases, and 3 bases had no gene match. CDR3 length: 13 amino acids. Together with reference TRBV5-1 and TRBJ2-1, the CDR3 gives the full variable domain: KAGVTQTPRYLIKTRGQQVTLSCSPISGHRSVSWYQQTPGQGLQFLFEYFSETQRNKGNFPGRFSGRQFSNSRSEMNVSTLELGDSALYLCASSLRAGGEQFFGPGTRLTVL.

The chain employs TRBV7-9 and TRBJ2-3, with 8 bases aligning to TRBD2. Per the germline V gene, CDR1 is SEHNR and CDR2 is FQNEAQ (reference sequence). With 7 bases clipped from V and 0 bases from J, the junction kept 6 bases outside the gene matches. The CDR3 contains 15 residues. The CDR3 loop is CASTSRGGSTDTQYF. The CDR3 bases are TGTGCCAGCACCTCTCGGGGGGGTAGCACAGATACGCAGTATTTT.

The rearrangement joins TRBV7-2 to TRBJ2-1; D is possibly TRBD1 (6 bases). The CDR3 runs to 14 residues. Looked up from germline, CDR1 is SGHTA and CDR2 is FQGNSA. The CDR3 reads CGTRDKDIYNEQFF. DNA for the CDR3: TGTGGTACTCGGGACAAAGATATATACAATGAGCAGTTCTTC.

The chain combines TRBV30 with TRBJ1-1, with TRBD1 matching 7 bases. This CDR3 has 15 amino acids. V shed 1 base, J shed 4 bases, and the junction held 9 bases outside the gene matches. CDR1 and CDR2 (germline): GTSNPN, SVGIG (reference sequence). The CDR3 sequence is CAWSAYRGTGTEAFF. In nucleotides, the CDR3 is TGTGCCTGGAGTGCCTACAGGGGTACGGGCACTGAAGCTTTCTTT. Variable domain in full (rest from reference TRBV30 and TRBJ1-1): SQTIHQWPATLVQPVGSPLSLECTVEGTSNPNLYWYRQAAGRGLQLLFYSVGIGQISSEVPQNLSASRPQDRQFILSSKKLLLSDSGFYLCAWSAYRGTGTEAFFGQGTRLTVV.

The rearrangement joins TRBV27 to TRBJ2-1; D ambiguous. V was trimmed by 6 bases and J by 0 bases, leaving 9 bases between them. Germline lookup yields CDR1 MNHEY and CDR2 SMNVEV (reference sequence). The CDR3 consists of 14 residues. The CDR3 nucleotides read TGTGCCAGCAGACCAGATAACTCCTACAATGAGCAGTTCTTC. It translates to CASRPDNSYNEQFF.

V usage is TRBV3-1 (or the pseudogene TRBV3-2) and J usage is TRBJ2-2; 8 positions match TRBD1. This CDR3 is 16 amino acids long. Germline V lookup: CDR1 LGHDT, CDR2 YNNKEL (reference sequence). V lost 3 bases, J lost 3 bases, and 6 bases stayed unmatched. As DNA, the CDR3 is TGTGCCAGCAGCCAGCAGGGGGCGATAGACACCGGGGAGCTGTTTTTT. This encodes CASSQQGAIDTGELFF.